This TCR beta chain was documented in a study of lymphopenia after photon versus proton radiotherapy. This clone appeared a single time. Its cognate antigen is unknown. Study-wide findings and caveats: Post-nadir diversity loss with photons came from oligoclonal expansion, particularly CD8+ Temra cells. Under photons, naive T cells and diversity fell while effector/memory populations rose.

The CDR3 loop spans 14 amino acids. Losses at the gene ends were 4 bases for V and 3 bases for J; bases not matched to a gene: 4. Germline CDR1 SGHDT, CDR2 YYEEEE. Produced via immunoSEQ multiplex PCR; TCRdb's table is partial and in-frame only. The sample shows tens of thousands of clones, under 95% of them seen only once. This TCR was recovered from a woman aged 70-85 years with pancreatic cancer. V gene TRBV5-6 combines with J gene TRBJ1-5; 7 bases fit TRBD1. The specimen comprised peripheral blood, sampled from a patient treated with photon-based radiotherapy. The CDR3 loop reads CASSQGTVNQPQHF. CDR3 DNA: TGTGCCAGCAGCCAAGGGACAGTCAATCAGCCCCAGCATTTT.